This T cell receptor beta chain was found in a study of blood T cell repertoires in COVID-19. Study at large: Samples came from the United States, Italy and Spain, spanning acute and convalescent COVID-19. Sources were T cells, B-cell-depleted T cells, or PBMCs; the material itself was cDNA or gDNA.

Original methodology: Reference gene primer amplification gave estimated nucleated cell counts. Only in-frame clones appear in the TCRdb table, and some are missing; sequencing was by immunoSEQ multiplex PCR. The D gene and trimming were derived from the DNA, and the V and J assignments and clone size from that table. Altogether some 400,000 clones are present, roughly 92% being singletons, with the ten largest covering roughly 0.9%. The CDR3 runs 13 residues. The germline V and J ends were trimmed by 5 bases and 3 bases, with 8 bases remaining between them. Germline V lookup: CDR1 MNHEY, CDR2 SVGEGT. Clinical histories supplied by participants themselves formed the basis of cohort assignment.

The chain uses TRBV6-2 or TRBV6-3 and TRBJ1-5, with unresolved D. This receptor was obtained from a woman aged 35 to 49 who had been exposed to COVID-19. Sequencing was performed on PBMCs or T cells enriched from blood (not recorded which). The CDR3 nucleotides are TGTGCCAGCAGTCACACCACCAATCAGCCCCAGCATTTT. Amino acids: CASSHTTNQPQHF.